This is a list of T cell receptor beta chains from one sample in a study of control samples from healthy donors and cancer patients. Repertoires were generated with immunoSEQ multiplex PCR, while TCRdb's copy carries only in-frame clones and drops some. The sample lists approximately 170,000 clones, more than 80% occurring once. The sample was blood. The receptor set was obtained from a man between 25 and 39 years old in good health. Both conserved end residues are part of each CDR3. Fields, in order: D gene, V gene, CDR3 length, J gene, clone size, CDR3 DNA, CDR3 protein. The D gene is left open where the match is weak. Rows give clone size only sometimes, using once, few, many, or a class for an expanded clone.

>-|TRBV7-2|14|TRBJ1-5|-
TGTGCCAGCAGCCGCGGACAGACGAATCAGCCCCAGCATTTT
CASSRGQTNQPQHF
>-|TRBV9|14|TRBJ1-5|-
TGTGCCAGCAGCGTAGAGGGGTCCAATCAGCCCCAGCATTTT
CASSVEGSNQPQHF
>-|TRBV11-2|14|TRBJ1-4|-
TGTGCCAGCAGCTTAGAAAGGGGAGGGGAAAAACTGTTTTTT
CASSLERGGEKLFF
>TRBD2|TRBV6-4|14|TRBJ2-3|-
TGTGCCAGCAGTACTAGCGGGAGTCCAGATACGCAGTATTTT
CASSTSGSPDTQYF
>TRBD2|TRBV6-1|15|TRBJ2-5|-
TGTGCCAGCAGTGAAGCGTCTAGCGGGAGTCAGACCCAGTACTTC
CASSEASSGSQTQYF
>-|TRBV28|12|TRBJ2-7|-
TGTGCCAGCGTCGGAAATAACGACGAGCAGTACTTC
CASVGNNDEQYF
>TRBD2|TRBV29-1|14|TRBJ2-3|-
TGCAGCGTCGGAAAGCGGGGGGAATGGGATACGCAGTATTTT
CSVGKRGEWDTQYF
>TRBD1|TRBV29-1|14|TRBJ2-7|-
TGCAGCGTTGAGAAAAGGGGACAGGGAGGCGAGCAGTACTTC
CSVEKRGQGGEQYF
>TRBD2|TRBV4-1|16|TRBJ2-2|-
TGCGCCAGCAGCCAAGACCTAGGAGGGGAGGGCGGGGAGCTGTTTTTT
CASSQDLGGEGGELFF
>TRBD1|TRBV5-6|15|TRBJ1-5|-
TGTGCCAGCAGCTTAGCCGGGACAGTAAATCAGCCCCAGCATTTT
CASSLAGTVNQPQHF
>-|TRBV9|13|TRBJ2-3|-
TGTGCCAGCAGCGTAGGAGCCACAGATACGCAGTATTTT
CASSVGATDTQYF
>-|TRBV15|18|TRBJ1-5|few
TGTGCCACCAGCAGAGCCGCGATGGGGTTTCGGAGCAATCAGCCCCAGCATTTT
CATSRAAMGFRSNQPQHF
>TRBD2|TRBV11-3|14|TRBJ2-3|-
TGTGCCAGCAGCTTAGGCGGGAGACCAGATACGCAGTATTTT
CASSLGGRPDTQYF
>-|TRBV10-2|13|TRBJ2-7|-
TGCGCCAGCAGCCCCGCCGGTCGAAACGAGCAGTACTTC
CASSPAGRNEQYF
>-|TRBV3-1/TRBV3-2|14|TRBJ1-6|-
TGTGCCAGCAGCCACAGGGGTGGTAATTCACCCCTCCACTTT
CASSHRGGNSPLHF
>-|TRBV5-6|15|TRBJ1-5|-
TGTGCCAGCAGCTTGGCACAATATAGCAATCAGCCCCAGCATTTT
CASSLAQYSNQPQHF
>-|TRBV9|15|TRBJ2-7|-
TGTGCCAGCAGCCACGAGGAGCGTAGCTCCTACGAGCAGTACTTC
CASSHEERSSYEQYF
>-|TRBV19|15|TRBJ1-5|-
TGTGCCAGTAGTCCTCGGGGGGAAAGCAATCAGCCCCAGCATTTT
CASSPRGESNQPQHF
>-|TRBV9|15|TRBJ2-5|once
TGTGCCAGCAGCGTAGCTATTTCGGGGTTCGAGACCCAGTACTTC
CASSVAISGFETQYF
>-|TRBV6-2/TRBV6-3|14|TRBJ2-2|-
TGTGCCAGCAGTCTGCGTACCCCGGGGGGGGAGCTGTTTTTT
CASSLRTPGGELFF
>-|TRBV5-1|14|TRBJ1-4|-
TGCGCCAGCAGCTTACAAGGCACTAATGAAAAACTGTTTTTT
CASSLQGTNEKLFF
>-|TRBV7-2|13|TRBJ2-1|-
TGTGCCAGCAGCTTAGCGGTAGACAATGAGCAGTTCTTC
CASSLAVDNEQFF
>-|TRBV6-2/TRBV6-3|12|TRBJ2-7|once
TGTGCCAGCAGTTACAGACTTACGGAGCAGTACTTC
CASSYRLTEQYF
>-|TRBV27|13|TRBJ2-7|-
TGTGCCAGCAGTTTAGGAGCGTCCTACGAGCAGTACTTC
CASSLGASYEQYF
>TRBD1|TRBV9|16|TRBJ2-7|-
TGTGCCAGCAGCGCCCTGGGACAGGGCGGCTCCTACGAGCAGTACTTC
CASSALGQGGSYEQYF
>-|TRBV19|15|TRBJ1-5|-
TGTGCCAGCCTTGGGGGGCCTGCGAACAATCAGCCCCAGCATTTT
CASLGGPANNQPQHF
>-|TRBV27|12|TRBJ2-7|-
TGTGCCAGCAGTTTAGGGCTAGGCGAGCAGTACTTC
CASSLGLGEQYF
>-|TRBV25-1|11|TRBJ2-5|-
TGTGCCAGCAGGGCCGGCGGGGCCCAGTACTTC
CASRAGGAQYF
>-|TRBV27|16|TRBJ2-2|-
TGTGCCAGCAGTTTATTCCTGCCCAAGTCGCCCGGGGAGCTGTTTTTT
CASSLFLPKSPGELFF
>-|TRBV19|15|TRBJ1-5|-
TGTGCCAGTAGTATGGGCAGCTATAGCAATCAGCCCCAGCATTTT
CASSMGSYSNQPQHF
>-|TRBV25-1|13|TRBJ1-2|-
TGTGCCAGCAGTGGCTTTCAAGGGCATGGCTACACCTTC
CASSGFQGHGYTF
>-|TRBV13|15|TRBJ1-2|-
TGTGCCAGCAGCTTAGTCGGAGCGCCTAACTATGGCTACACCTTC
CASSLVGAPNYGYTF
>-|TRBV7-8|15|TRBJ2-3|-
TGTGCCAGCAGCACAGACAGGTTCCTCACAGATACGCAGTATTTT
CASSTDRFLTDTQYF
>-|TRBV4-3|18|TRBJ1-4|-
TGCGCCAGCAGCCAGGTTATCGGCCGGGAGGACGGGATTGAAAAACTGTTTTTT
CASSQVIGREDGIEKLFF
>-|TRBV11-2|18|TRBJ2-2|-
TGTGCCAGCAGACCCGTTTCCGGGAGAAGGGTGTACACCGGGGAGCTGTTTTTT
CASRPVSGRRVYTGELFF
>-|TRBV19|17|TRBJ1-4|-
TGTGCCAGTAGTATAGTGGTGGCCGCAACAACTAATGAAAAACTGTTTTTT
CASSIVVAATTNEKLFF
>-|TRBV5-1|17|TRBJ2-7|-
TGCGCCAGCAGCATCGGATCACTAGCTGCTAGCTCCTACGAGCAGTACTTC
CASSIGSLAASSYEQYF
>-|TRBV28|13|TRBJ1-2|-
TGTGCCAGCAGTCCTCAGGGGAACTATGGCTACACCTTC
CASSPQGNYGYTF
>-|TRBV2|14|TRBJ2-3|few
TGTGCCAGCAGCCCAGGGCGCTCGACAGATACGCAGTATTTT
CASSPGRSTDTQYF
>TRBD1|TRBV5-1|14|TRBJ2-4|-
TGCGCCAGCAGCGGGGGACAGGATGGAAACATTCAGTACTTC
CASSGGQDGNIQYF
>TRBD1|TRBV6-2/TRBV6-3|14|TRBJ1-2|-
TGTGCCAGCAGTGGACCCGGGACAGTGAATGGCTACACCTTC
CASSGPGTVNGYTF
>TRBD1|TRBV27|16|TRBJ2-7|-
TGTGCCAGCAGGCGGAACGGACAGGGCGGTGACTACGAGCAGTACTTC
CASRRNGQGGDYEQYF
>TRBD2|TRBV7-4|15|TRBJ2-7|-
TGTGCCAGCAGCTTCGGGACTAGCGGATCTAGTGAGCAGTACTTC
CASSFGTSGSSEQYF
>TRBD1|TRBV28|16|TRBJ2-1|-
TGTGCCAGCAGCGTCTATTCGGACAGGAATTACAATGAGCAGTTCTTC
CASSVYSDRNYNEQFF
>-|TRBV28|15|TRBJ1-5|-
TGTGCCAGCAGTTTAGGCGGGGTTCGAAATCAGCCCCAGCATTTT
CASSLGGVRNQPQHF
>-|TRBV28|16|TRBJ1-3|-
TGTGCCAGCAGTTCCCTGCAGTTGAGCTCTGGAAACACCATATATTTT
CASSSLQLSSGNTIYF
>TRBD1|TRBV6-5|14|TRBJ1-2|-
TGTGCCACCTACAGGACAGGAGCGAACTATGGCTACACCTTC
CATYRTGANYGYTF
>TRBD1|TRBV13|14|TRBJ2-7|-
TGTGCCAGCAGCGTCCGGGACAGGGGATACGAGCAGTACTTC
CASSVRDRGYEQYF
>TRBD2|TRBV27|17|TRBJ2-1|-
TGTGCCAGCAGTTTCCCTCCTCCTAGCGGGAGGGCAAATGAGCAGTTCTTC
CASSFPPPSGRANEQFF
>-|TRBV12-3/TRBV12-4|13|TRBJ2-2|few
TGTGCCAGCAGTCAGCGTGGTACCGGGGAGCTGTTTTTT
CASSQRGTGELFF
>TRBD2|TRBV9|16|TRBJ2-1|once
TGTGCCAGCAGCCCAGGACTAGCGGGGACCTACAATGAGCAGTTCTTC
CASSPGLAGTYNEQFF
>-|TRBV12-5|14|TRBJ1-1|-
TGTGCTAGTGGTTTTCTACAATTGAACACTGAAGCTTTCTTT
CASGFLQLNTEAFF
>-|TRBV5-1|14|TRBJ2-5|once
TGCGCCAGCAGCTTGGGGAGGGGCCAAGAGACCCAGTACTTC
CASSLGRGQETQYF
>-|TRBV7-9|13|TRBJ2-7|-
TGTGCCAGCAGCTCCTGGGGCTCCTACGAGCAGTACTTC
CASSSWGSYEQYF
>-|TRBV10-3|15|TRBJ1-3|-
TGTGCCATCAGTGACAGGGAGAGCTCTGGAAACACCATATATTTT
CAISDRESSGNTIYF
>-|TRBV2|14|TRBJ1-5|once
TGTGCCAGCAGTGGAGACAGACACAATCAGCCCCAGCATTTT
CASSGDRHNQPQHF
>-|TRBV30|14|TRBJ2-2|-
TGTGCCTGGAGTGTCGGCACGAACACCGGGGAGCTGTTTTTT
CAWSVGTNTGELFF
>TRBD2|TRBV5-1|15|TRBJ2-2|-
TGCGCCAGCAGCCCCCGGACTAGTAGGGTCGGGGAGCTGTTTTTT
CASSPRTSRVGELFF
>-|TRBV5-4|12|TRBJ1-5|-
TGTGCCAGCAGCTTGGAAGGTCAGCCCCAGCATTTT
CASSLEGQPQHF